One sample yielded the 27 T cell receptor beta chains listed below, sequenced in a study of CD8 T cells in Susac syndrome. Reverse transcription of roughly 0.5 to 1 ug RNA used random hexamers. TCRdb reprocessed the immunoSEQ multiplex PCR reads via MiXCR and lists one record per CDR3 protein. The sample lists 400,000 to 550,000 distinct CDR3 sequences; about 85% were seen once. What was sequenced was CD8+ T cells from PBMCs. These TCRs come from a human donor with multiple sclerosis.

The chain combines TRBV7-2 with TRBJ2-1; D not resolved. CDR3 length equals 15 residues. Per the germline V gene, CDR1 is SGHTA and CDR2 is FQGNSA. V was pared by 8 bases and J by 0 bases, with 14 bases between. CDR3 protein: CASPRQVISYNEQFF. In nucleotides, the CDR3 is TGTGCCAGCCCTAGGCAGGTTATCTCCTACAATGAGCAGTTCTTC.

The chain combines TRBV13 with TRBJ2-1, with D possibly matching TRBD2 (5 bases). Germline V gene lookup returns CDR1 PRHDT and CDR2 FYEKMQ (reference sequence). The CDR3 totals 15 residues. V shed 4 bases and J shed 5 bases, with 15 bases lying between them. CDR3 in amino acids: CASSSDLVTNNEQFF. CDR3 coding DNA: TGTGCCAGCAGCTCGGACTTAGTTACCAACAATGAGCAGTTCTTC.

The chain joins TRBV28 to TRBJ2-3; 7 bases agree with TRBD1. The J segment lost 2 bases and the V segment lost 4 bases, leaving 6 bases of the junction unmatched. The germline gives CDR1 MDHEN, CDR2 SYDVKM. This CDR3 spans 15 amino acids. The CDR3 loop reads CASSSDRRHTDTQYF. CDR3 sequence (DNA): TGTGCCAGCAGTTCGGACAGGAGACACACAGATACGCAGTATTTT. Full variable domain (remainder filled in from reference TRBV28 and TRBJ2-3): DVKVTQSSRYLVKRTGEKVFLECVQDMDHENMFWYRQDPGLGLRLIYFSYDVKMKEKGDIPEGYSVSREKKERFSLILESASTNQTSMYLCASSSDRRHTDTQYFGPGTRLTVL.

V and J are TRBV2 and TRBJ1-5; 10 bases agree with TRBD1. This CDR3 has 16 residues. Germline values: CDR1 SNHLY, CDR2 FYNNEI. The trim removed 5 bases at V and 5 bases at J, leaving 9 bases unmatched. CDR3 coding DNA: TGTGCCAGCAGTCAGCCTCCCGGGACAGGGGATCAGCCCCAGCATTTT. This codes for CASSQPPGTGDQPQHF.

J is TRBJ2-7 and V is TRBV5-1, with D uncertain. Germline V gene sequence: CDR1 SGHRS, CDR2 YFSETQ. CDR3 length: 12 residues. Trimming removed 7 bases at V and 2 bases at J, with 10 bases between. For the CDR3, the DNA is TGCGCCAGCTACGAAGAGCCCTACGAGCAGTACTTC. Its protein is CASYEEPYEQYF.

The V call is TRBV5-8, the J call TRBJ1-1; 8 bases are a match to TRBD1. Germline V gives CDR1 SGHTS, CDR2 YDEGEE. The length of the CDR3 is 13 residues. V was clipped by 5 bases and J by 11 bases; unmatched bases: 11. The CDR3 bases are TGTGCCAGCAGAACGACAGGGGACTCTCGCGCTTTCTTT. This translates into CASRTTGDSRAFF.

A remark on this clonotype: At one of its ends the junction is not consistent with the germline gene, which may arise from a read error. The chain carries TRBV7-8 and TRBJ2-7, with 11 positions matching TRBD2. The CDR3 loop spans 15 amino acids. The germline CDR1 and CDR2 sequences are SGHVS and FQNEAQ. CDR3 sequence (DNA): TGTGCCAGCACGATTACTAGCGGGGGCTCCGACGAGCAGTACTTC. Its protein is CASTITSGGSDEQYF.

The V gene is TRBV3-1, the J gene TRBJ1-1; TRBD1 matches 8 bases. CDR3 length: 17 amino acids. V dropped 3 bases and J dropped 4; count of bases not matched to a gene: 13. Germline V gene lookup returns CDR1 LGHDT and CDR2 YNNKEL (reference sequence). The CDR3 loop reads CASSQETGVRQGTEAFF. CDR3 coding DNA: TGTGCCAGCAGCCAGGAGACAGGGGTCAGACAGGGCACTGAAGCTTTCTTT.

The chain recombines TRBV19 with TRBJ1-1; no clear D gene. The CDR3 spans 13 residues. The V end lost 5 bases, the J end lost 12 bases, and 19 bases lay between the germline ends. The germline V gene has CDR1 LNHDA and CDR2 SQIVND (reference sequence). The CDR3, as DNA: TGTGCCAGTAGTGCCGACCTGGAGGCAAAAACTTTCTTT. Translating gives CASSADLEAKTFF. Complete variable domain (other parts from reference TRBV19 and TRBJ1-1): DGGITQSPKYLFRKEGQNVTLSCEQNLNHDAMYWYRQDPGQGLRLIYYSQIVNDFQKGDIAEGYSVSREKKESFPLTVTSAQKNPTAFYLCASSADLEAKTFFGQGTRLTVV.

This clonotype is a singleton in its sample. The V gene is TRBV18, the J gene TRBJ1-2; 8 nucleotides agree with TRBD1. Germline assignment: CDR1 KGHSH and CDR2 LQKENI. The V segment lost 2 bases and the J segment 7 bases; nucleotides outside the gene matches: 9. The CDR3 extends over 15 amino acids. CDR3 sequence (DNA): TGTGCCAGCTCACCAACGCAGGGGGCAATGGGTGGCTACACCTTC. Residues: CASSPTQGAMGGYTF.

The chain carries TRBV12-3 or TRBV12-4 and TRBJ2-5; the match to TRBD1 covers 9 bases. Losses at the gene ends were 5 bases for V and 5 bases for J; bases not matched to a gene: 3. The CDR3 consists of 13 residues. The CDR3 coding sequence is TGTGCCAGCAGTCGGACAGGGGCTGAGACCCAGTACTTC. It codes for CASSRTGAETQYF.

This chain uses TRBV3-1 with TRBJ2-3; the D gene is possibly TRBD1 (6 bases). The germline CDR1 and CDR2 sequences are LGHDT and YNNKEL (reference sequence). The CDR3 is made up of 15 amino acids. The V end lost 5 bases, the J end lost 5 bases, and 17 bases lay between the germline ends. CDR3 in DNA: TGTGCCAGCAGCTTGACAGGTGAAGGGGGAGATACGCAGTATTTT. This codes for CASSLTGEGGDTQYF.

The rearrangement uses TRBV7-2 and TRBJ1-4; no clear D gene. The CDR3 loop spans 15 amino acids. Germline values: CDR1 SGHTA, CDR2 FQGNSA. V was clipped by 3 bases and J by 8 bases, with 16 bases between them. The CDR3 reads CASSLLRVPTEKLFF. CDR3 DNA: TGTGCCAGCAGCTTGCTAAGGGTCCCGACAGAAAAACTGTTTTTT.

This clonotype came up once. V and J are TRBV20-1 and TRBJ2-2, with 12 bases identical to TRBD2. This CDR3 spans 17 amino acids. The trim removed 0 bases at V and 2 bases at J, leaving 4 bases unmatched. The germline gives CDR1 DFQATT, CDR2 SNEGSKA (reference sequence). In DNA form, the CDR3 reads TGCAGTGCTAGAGATCTAGCGGGAGGGACCAACACCGGGGAGCTGTTTTTT. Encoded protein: CSARDLAGGTNTGELFF.

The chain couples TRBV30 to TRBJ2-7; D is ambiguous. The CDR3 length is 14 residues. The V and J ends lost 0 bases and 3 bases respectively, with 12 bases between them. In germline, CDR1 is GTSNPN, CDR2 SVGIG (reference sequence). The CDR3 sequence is CAWSVSLSVYEQYF. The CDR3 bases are TGTGCCTGGAGTGTATCCCTTTCGGTCTACGAGCAGTACTTC. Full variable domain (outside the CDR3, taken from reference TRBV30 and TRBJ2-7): SQTIHQWPATLVQPVGSPLSLECTVEGTSNPNLYWYRQAAGRGLQLLFYSVGIGQISSEVPQNLSASRPQDRQFILSSKKLLLSDSGFYLCAWSVSLSVYEQYFGPGTRLTVT.

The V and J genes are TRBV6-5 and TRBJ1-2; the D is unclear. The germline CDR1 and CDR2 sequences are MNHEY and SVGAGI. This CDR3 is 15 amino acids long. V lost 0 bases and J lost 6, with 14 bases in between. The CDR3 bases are TGTGCCAGCAGTTACTCCGACCCCACCCGTAATGGCTACACCTTC. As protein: CASSYSDPTRNGYTF.

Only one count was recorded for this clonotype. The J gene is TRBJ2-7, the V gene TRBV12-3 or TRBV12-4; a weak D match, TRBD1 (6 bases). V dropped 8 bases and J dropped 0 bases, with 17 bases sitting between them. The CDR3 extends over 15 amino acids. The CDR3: CASSRPGQLSYEQYF. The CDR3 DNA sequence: TGTGCCAGCTCTCGGCCGGGACAACTCTCCTACGAGCAGTACTTC.

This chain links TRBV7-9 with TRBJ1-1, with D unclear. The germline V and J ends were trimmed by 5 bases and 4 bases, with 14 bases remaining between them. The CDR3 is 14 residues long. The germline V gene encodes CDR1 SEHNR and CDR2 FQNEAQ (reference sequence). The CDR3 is CASSPTGMGTEAFF. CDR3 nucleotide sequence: TGTGCCAGCAGCCCCACCGGGATGGGCACTGAAGCTTTCTTT.

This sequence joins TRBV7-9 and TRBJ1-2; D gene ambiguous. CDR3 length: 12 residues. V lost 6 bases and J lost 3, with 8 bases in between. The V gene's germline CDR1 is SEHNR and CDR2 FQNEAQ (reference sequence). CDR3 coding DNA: TGTGCCAGCAGGCAGGCCCACTATGGCTACACCTTC. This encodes CASRQAHYGYTF.

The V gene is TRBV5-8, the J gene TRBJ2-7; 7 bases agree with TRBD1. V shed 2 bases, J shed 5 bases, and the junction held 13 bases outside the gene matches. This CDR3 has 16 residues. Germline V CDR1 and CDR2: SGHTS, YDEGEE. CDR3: CASSFRTGYDRDEQYF. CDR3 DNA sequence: TGTGCCAGCAGCTTCAGGACAGGATACGATAGGGACGAGCAGTACTTC.

CDR3 region: CASSLDPGASTEAFF. In nucleotides, the CDR3 is TGTGCCAGCAGCTTGGATCCGGGGGCAAGCACTGAAGCTTTCTTT. The V call is TRBV5-6, the J call TRBJ1-1; possibly TRBD1 for D (6 bases). In germline, CDR1 is SGHDT, CDR2 YYEEEE. V lost 0 bases and J lost 4, with 13 bases in between. This CDR3 spans 15 amino acids.

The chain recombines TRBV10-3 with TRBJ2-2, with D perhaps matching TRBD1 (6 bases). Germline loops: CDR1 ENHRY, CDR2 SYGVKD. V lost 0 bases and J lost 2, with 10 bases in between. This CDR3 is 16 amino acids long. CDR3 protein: CAISESMGANTGELFF. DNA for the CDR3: TGTGCCATCAGTGAGTCGATGGGGGCTAACACCGGGGAGCTGTTTTTT.

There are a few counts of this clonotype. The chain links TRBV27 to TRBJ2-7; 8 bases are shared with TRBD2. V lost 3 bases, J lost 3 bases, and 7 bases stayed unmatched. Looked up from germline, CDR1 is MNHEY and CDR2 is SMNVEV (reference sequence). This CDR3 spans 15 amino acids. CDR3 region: CASSFGIAGYYEQYF. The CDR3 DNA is TGTGCCAGCAGTTTTGGGATAGCGGGGTACTACGAGCAGTACTTC.

The chain's CDR3 is CASGRGTSGPWTYNEQFF. The CDR3 nucleotides are TGTGCCAGCGGTAGAGGGACTAGCGGGCCGTGGACCTACAATGAGCAGTTCTTC. The chain recombines TRBV28 with TRBJ2-1, with 12 bases that match TRBD2. After removal of 8 bases from V and 2 bases from J, the junction contained 13 bases not matched to a gene. This CDR3 is 18 amino acids long. Germline assignment: CDR1 MDHEN and CDR2 SYDVKM. The complete variable domain, with remaining parts taken from reference TRBV28 and TRBJ2-1, reads DVKVTQSSRYLVKRTGEKVFLECVQDMDHENMFWYRQDPGLGLRLIYFSYDVKMKEKGDIPEGYSVSREKKERFSLILESASTNQTSMYLCASGRGTSGPWTYNEQFFGPGTRLTVL.

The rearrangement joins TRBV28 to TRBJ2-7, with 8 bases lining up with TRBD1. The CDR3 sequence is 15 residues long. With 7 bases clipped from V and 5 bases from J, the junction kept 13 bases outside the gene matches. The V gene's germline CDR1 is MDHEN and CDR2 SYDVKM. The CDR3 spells CASTPMAGGVDEQYF. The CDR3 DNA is TGTGCCAGCACCCCAATGGCAGGGGGCGTAGACGAGCAGTACTTC.

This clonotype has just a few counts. The CDR3 protein is CASIEEGAPQETQYF. The CDR3, as DNA: TGCGCCAGCATTGAGGAGGGGGCCCCCCAAGAGACCCAGTACTTC. This chain connects TRBV5-1 to TRBJ2-5; TRBD1 might be the D (7 bases). CDR3 length equals 15 residues. V shed 6 bases and J shed 1 base, with 16 bases lying between them. The germline CDR1 and CDR2 sequences are SGHRS and YFSETQ.

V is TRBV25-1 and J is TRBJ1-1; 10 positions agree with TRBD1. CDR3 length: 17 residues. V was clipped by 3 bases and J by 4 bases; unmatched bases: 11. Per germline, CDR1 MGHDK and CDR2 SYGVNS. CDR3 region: CASSDPKTDRGLTEAFF. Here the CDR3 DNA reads TGTGCCAGCAGTGACCCCAAAACTGACAGGGGGCTCACTGAAGCTTTCTTT.